This T cell receptor beta chain was obtained from a study of beta chain features in type 1 diabetes. General study findings and limits: No resolution was reached here on whether HLA type influences TCRB rearrangement. Patients with Type 1 diabetes showed moderately but significantly shorter TCRB CDR3s in all four CD4+ subsets.

The authors obtained over 95% purity in all sorted populations. The trim removed 4 bases at V and 6 bases at J, leaving 11 bases unmatched. Germline V gene data show CDR1 as SGDLS and CDR2 as YYNGEE. The CDR3 has 15 amino acids. To note about this clone: Antigen: not known.

The entirety of the isolated RNA underwent reverse transcription, so expressed TCRB transcripts were sequenced. Naive, central memory and regulatory T cell samples yielded about 3.9 million reads on average. Here immunoSEQ multiplex PCR was the method, and the copy in TCRdb shows in-frame clones only, minus some. Among 130,000 to 150,000 clones listed, around 51% were seen once. This TCR was recovered from a man in his late teens or twenties in good health. The sample was Tregs from blood. The genes are TRBV9 and TRBJ2-7; 9 bases are a match to TRBD2. CDR3 coding DNA: TGTGCCAGCAGCTCGGGACTAGCCGGAGTTACCGAGCAGTACTTC. Translation gives CASSSGLAGVTEQYF.